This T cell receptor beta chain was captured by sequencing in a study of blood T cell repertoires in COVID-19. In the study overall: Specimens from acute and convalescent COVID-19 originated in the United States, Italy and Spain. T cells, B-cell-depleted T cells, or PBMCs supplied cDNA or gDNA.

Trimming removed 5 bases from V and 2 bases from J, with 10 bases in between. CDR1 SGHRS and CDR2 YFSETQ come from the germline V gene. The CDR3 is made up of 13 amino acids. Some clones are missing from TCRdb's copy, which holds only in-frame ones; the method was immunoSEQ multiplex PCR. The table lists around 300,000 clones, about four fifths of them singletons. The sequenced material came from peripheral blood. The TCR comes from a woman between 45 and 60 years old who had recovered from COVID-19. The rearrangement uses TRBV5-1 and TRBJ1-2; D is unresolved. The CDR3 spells CASREAENYGYTF. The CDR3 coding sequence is TGCGCCAGCAGGGAGGCAGAAAACTATGGCTACACCTTC.